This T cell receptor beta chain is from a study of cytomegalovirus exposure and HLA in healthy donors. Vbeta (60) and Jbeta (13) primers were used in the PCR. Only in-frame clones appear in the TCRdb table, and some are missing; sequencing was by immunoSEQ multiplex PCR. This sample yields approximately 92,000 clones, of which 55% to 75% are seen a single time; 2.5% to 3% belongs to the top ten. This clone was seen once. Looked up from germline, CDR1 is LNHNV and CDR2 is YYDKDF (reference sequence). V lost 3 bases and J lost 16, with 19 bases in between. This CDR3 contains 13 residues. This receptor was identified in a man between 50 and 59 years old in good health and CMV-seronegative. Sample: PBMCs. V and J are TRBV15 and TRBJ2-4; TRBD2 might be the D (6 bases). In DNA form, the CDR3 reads TGTGCCACCAGCAGGGACCTCGGGAGAGTGAATTACTTC. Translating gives CATSRDLGRVNYF.